This TCR beta chain was recorded in a study of blood T cells in healthy people across ages. Study outcomes and limitations: Naive and antigen-experienced cells could not be conclusively compared, given unsorted PBMCs.

Trimming took off 4 bases at V and 0 bases at J, with 12 bases between the two ends. This CDR3 spans 14 amino acids. The V gene's germline CDR1 is DFQATT and CDR2 SNEGSKA (reference sequence). On this clonotype itself: The antigen remains undetermined.

Together with a sample-barcoded 5' primer, a J-beta primer mix was included in a second PCR lasting about 7 to 12 cycles. TCRdb reprocessed the 5' RACE reads with MiXCR, giving one entry per CDR3 protein. The sample holds under 1 million distinct CDR3 sequences, around 42% seen once. Material for sequencing was blood. This clonotype was sampled from a man in his sixties in good health. The rearrangement uses TRBV20-1 and TRBJ1-2; no reliable D call. This chain's CDR3 is CSANSGIANYGYTF. The DNA of the CDR3 is TGCAGTGCTAACAGTGGAATCGCTAACTATGGCTACACCTTC.